There are many counts of the clone carrying this TCR beta chain. Antigen unknown. Notes on the study in general: Tumor-infiltrating Treg TCR alpha and beta sequences overlapped most with tumor naive CD4+ T cells, then blood naive.

Tregs were sorted as CD4+CD25+CD127-/low cells. Germline CDR1 is SEHNR and CDR2 is FQNEAQ (reference sequence). This CDR3 has 13 residues. Trimming stripped 5 bases from V and 4 bases from J, with 11 bases between. Constant-region reverse primers amplified full-length variable regions, followed by semi-nested Nested Universal Primer A PCR. MiXCR, run by TCRdb on the 5' RACE reads, gives a single entry per CDR3 protein. Here the sample spans 35,000 to 50,000 distinct CDR3 sequences, approximately 22% being singletons. This chain connects TRBV7-9 to TRBJ1-2; D is perhaps TRBD1 (6 bases). Sequencing was done on a sample of Tregs sorted from blood. This clonotype originated in a female donor with breast cancer. CDR3 DNA sequence: TGTGCCAGCAGCACTGGGGACATCTATGGCTACACCTTC. Residues: CASSTGDIYGYTF.